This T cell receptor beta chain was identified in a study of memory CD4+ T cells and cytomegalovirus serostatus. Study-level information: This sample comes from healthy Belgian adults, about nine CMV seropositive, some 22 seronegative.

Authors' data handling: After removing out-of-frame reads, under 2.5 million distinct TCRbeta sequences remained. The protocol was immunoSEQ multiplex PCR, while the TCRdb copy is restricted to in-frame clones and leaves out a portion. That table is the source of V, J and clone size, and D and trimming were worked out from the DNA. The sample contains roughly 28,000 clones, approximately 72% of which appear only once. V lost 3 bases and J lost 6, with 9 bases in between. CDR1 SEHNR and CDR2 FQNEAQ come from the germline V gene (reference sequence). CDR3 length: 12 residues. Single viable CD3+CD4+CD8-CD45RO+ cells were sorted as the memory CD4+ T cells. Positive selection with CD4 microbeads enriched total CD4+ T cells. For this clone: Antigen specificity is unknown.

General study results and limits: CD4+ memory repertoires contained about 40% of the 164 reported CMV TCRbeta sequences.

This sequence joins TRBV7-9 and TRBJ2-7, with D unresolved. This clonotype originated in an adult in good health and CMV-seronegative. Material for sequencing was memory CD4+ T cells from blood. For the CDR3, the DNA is TGTGCCAGCAGCTTGGGTTATGTCGAGCAGTACTTC. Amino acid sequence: CASSLGYVEQYF.